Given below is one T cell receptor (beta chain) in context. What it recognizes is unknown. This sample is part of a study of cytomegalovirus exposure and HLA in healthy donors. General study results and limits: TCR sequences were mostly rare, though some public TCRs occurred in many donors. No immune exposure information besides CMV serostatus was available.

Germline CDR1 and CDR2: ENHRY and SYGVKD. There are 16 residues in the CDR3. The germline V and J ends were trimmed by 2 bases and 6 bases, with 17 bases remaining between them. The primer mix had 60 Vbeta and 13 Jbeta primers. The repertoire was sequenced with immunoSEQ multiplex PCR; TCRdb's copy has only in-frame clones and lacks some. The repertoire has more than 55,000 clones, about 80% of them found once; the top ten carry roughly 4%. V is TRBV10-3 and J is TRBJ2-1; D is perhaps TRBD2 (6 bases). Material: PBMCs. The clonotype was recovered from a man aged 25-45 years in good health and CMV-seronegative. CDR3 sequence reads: CAISEGGSEWGNEQFF. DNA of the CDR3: TGTGCCATCAGTGAGGGGGGGAGCGAGTGGGGCAATGAGCAGTTCTTC.